This TCR beta chain is drawn from a study of Graves' ophthalmopathy and Graves' hyperthyroidism. This clonotype was detected ten times or more. CDR3 size: 18 residues. The junction had 12 bases not matched to a gene; V was cut back by 4 bases and J by 4 bases. Germline CDR1 is MNHEY and CDR2 is SVGEGT. RNA transcripts provided the template for amplifying TCR beta CDR3 regions. RT-PCR in the first round used HTBI primers; a second-round multiplex PCR followed. A single record per CDR3 protein comes from TCRdb applying MiXCR to the multiplex PCR reads. The data show about 380,000 distinct CDR3 sequences, approximately 15% seen once.

The origin of this receptor is a woman under 30 with stable Graves' hyperthyroidism. Sequencing was carried out using peripheral blood. The genes are TRBV6-2 or TRBV6-3 and TRBJ2-2; 10 bases agree with TRBD2. The CDR3 spells CASSSPRLAGASTGELFF. The CDR3 DNA sequence: TGTGCCAGCAGTTCCCCAAGACTAGCGGGTGCCAGCACCGGGGAGCTGTTTTTT.